Each of the 25 T cell receptor beta chains below was sequenced from the same sample in a study of cytomegalovirus exposure and HLA in healthy donors. In the PCR, 60 Vbeta and 13 Jbeta primers were used. The table came from immunoSEQ multiplex PCR; TCRdb's copy has only in-frame clones and leaves some out. The repertoire holds roughly 190,000 clones, around 78% seen once, with around an eighth in the top ten. The sample taken for sequencing was PBMCs. Every receptor here comes from a woman in her thirties in good health and CMV-seropositive.

In nucleotides, the CDR3 is TGTGCCAGCAGCCATTATAGGCGGATCACCGGGGAGCTGTTTTTT. The encoded protein is CASSHYRRITGELFF. The chain uses TRBV9 and TRBJ2-2; D is unclear. The CDR3 length is 15 residues. V dropped 4 bases and J dropped 4 bases, with 14 bases sitting between them. Germline CDR1 is SGDLS and CDR2 is YYNGEE.

This clone was seen a handful of times. The chain is built from TRBV6-5 and TRBJ2-7, with 11 bases fitting TRBD1. The CDR3 is made up of 16 amino acids. Germline lookup yields CDR1 MNHEY and CDR2 SVGAGI. The trim removed 2 bases at V and 4 bases at J, leaving 7 bases unmatched. The CDR3 DNA follows: TGTGCCAGCAGTTACGATGTCGGGACAGGGGGGTACGAGCAGTACTTC. It translates to CASSYDVGTGGYEQYF.

The rearrangement uses TRBV28 and TRBJ2-1; 8 nucleotides agree with TRBD2. V gave up 5 bases and J gave up 0 bases; unmatched junction bases: 9. The CDR3 covers 17 residues. Germline V gene lookup returns CDR1 MDHEN and CDR2 SYDVKM. The CDR3, as DNA: TGTGCCAGCAGTCTCAACCCCAGCGGGAGCTCCTACAATGAGCAGTTCTTC. Encoded protein: CASSLNPSGSSYNEQFF.

The J gene is TRBJ1-1, the V gene TRBV14; D is ambiguous. The CDR3 runs 15 residues. Trimming shortened V by 2 bases and J by 5 bases, and 15 bases separated the two germline ends. The germline V gene encodes CDR1 SGHDN and CDR2 FVKESK. CDR3 sequence reads: CASSQIGMGKTEAFF. CDR3 nucleotide sequence: TGTGCCAGCAGCCAAATCGGGATGGGAAAAACTGAAGCTTTCTTT. Supplemented by reference TRBV14 and TRBJ1-1, the full variable domain reads EAGVTQFPSHSVIEKGQTVTLRCDPISGHDNLYWYRRVMGKEIKFLLHFVKESKQDESGMPNNRFLAERTGGTYSTLKVQPAELEDSGVYFCASSQIGMGKTEAFFGQGTRLTVV.

CDR3 nucleotides: TGTGCCAGCAGCCCGGACAGGGCTCTGAACACCATATATTTT. Translated, it gives CASSPDRALNTIYF. The chain carries TRBV5-4 and TRBJ1-3, with 8 positions matching TRBD1. From germline, CDR1 is SGHNT and CDR2 YYREEE (reference sequence). Germline trimming cut 4 bases from V and 7 bases from J; bases unmatched to any gene: 7. The CDR3 runs 14 residues.

The rearrangement links TRBV18 to TRBJ2-1; D is possibly TRBD2 (5 bases). V lost 3 bases and J 5 bases, leaving 11 bases between the germline ends. Germline V lookup: CDR1 KGHSH, CDR2 LQKENI. This CDR3 has 14 residues. CDR3 in amino acids: CASSPRGSHNEQFF. CDR3 DNA: TGTGCCAGCTCACCTCGAGGGTCCCACAATGAGCAGTTCTTC.

V gene TRBV5-1 combines with J gene TRBJ2-7; tentative D call: TRBD1 (6 bases). CDR1 and CDR2 from the germline V gene are SGHRS and YFSETQ. CDR3 length equals 16 residues. Trimming removed 0 bases at V and 2 bases at J, with 15 bases between. CDR3 bases: TGCGCCAGCAGCTTGGGGGTACAGGGAGCAACCTACGAGCAGTACTTC. This gives the protein CASSLGVQGATYEQYF.

V usage is TRBV19 and J usage is TRBJ1-1, with TRBD1 as a possible D gene (5 bases). Trimming cost V 3 bases and J 1 base, with 12 bases left between them. Germline CDR1 reads LNHDA; CDR2 reads SQIVND (reference sequence). This CDR3 contains 15 residues. The CDR3 DNA sequence: TGTGCCAGTAGTATCTATACAGGTGGGAACACTGAAGCTTTCTTT. Translating it yields CASSIYTGGNTEAFF.

The chain couples TRBV7-6 to TRBJ2-5; possible D gene TRBD2, 5 bases. Trimming removed 4 bases at V and 9 bases at J, with 6 bases between. Germline V CDR1 and CDR2: SGHVS, FNYEAQ. This CDR3 is built from 10 residues. The CDR3 DNA reads as TGTGCCAGCAGCTGGGAGCCCCAGTACTTC. Protein product: CASSWEPQYF.

This clone occurred once. V usage is TRBV2 and J usage is TRBJ1-1, with D tentatively TRBD1 (5 bases). From germline, CDR1 is SNHLY and CDR2 FYNNEI. CDR3 length: 16 amino acids. The V end lost 0 bases, the J end lost 1 base, and 12 bases lay between the germline ends. CDR3 residues: CASSEAVARENTEAFF. CDR3 nucleotides: TGTGCCAGCAGTGAAGCGGTTGCCAGGGAGAACACTGAAGCTTTCTTT.

J is TRBJ2-3 and V is TRBV7-9, with D possibly TRBD2 on 6 matching bases. The V and J ends lost 5 bases and 4 bases respectively, with 10 bases between them. The germline V gene has CDR1 SEHNR and CDR2 FQNEAQ (reference sequence). The CDR3 is made up of 13 amino acids. This CDR3 is CASSGGFADTQYF. CDR3 nucleotides: TGTGCCAGCAGCGGGGGGTTCGCAGATACGCAGTATTTT.

The J gene is TRBJ2-5, the V gene TRBV19, with 8 bases aligning to TRBD1. The DNA end favors TRBJ2-7, so the J call may be wrong. The CDR3 contains 14 residues. Germline V CDR1 and CDR2: LNHDA, SQIVND (reference sequence). CDR3 amino acids: CACARTGISYEQYF. In nucleotides, the CDR3 is TGTGCCTGTGCCCGGACAGGGATAAGCTACGAGCAGTACTTC.

The chain couples TRBV5-1 to TRBJ1-6; D unclear. V was shortened by 4 bases and J by 9 bases, with 11 bases between the two germline ends. The CDR3 has 13 residues. Per germline, CDR1 SGHRS and CDR2 YFSETQ. The CDR3 DNA reads as TGCGCCAGCAGCCCGGTCGGGGTTTCACCCCTCCACTTT. Its protein product is CASSPVGVSPLHF. Combining the CDR3 with reference TRBV5-1 and TRBJ1-6 gives the whole variable domain KAGVTQTPRYLIKTRGQQVTLSCSPISGHRSVSWYQQTPGQGLQFLFEYFSETQRNKGNFPGRFSGRQFSNSRSEMNVSTLELGDSALYLCASSPVGVSPLHFGNGTRLTVT.

The gene calls are TRBV9 and TRBJ1-2; 7 bases line up with TRBD1. Germline V gene sequence: CDR1 SGDLS, CDR2 YYNGEE. This CDR3 is built from 14 residues. J lost 13 bases, V lost 7 bases, and 19 bases had no gene match. The CDR3 is CASCPLVRDSGCTF. The CDR3 nucleotides read TGTGCCAGCTGCCCCCTCGTCCGGGACAGCGGGTGCACCTTC. The full variable domain, in which reference TRBV9 and TRBJ1-2 provide the parts outside the CDR3, is DSGVTQTPKHLITATGQRVTLRCSPRSGDLSVYWYQQSLDQGLQFLIQYYNGEERAKGNILERFSAQQFPDLHSELNLSSLELGDSALYFCASCPLVRDSGCTFGSGTRLTVV.

The chain has TRBV27 and TRBJ2-7, with TRBD2 matching 7 bases. Germline-derived CDR1 and CDR2 are MNHEY and SMNVEV (reference sequence). This CDR3 contains 14 residues. V lost 3 bases to trimming and J lost 4 bases; unmatched junction nucleotides: 6. The CDR3 nucleotides read TGTGCCAGCAGTTTCGATAGGGGAGGGTACGAGCAGTACTTC. Its translation: CASSFDRGGYEQYF.

The genes are TRBV11-2 and TRBJ1-6; no definite D call. Trimming removed 5 bases at V and 7 bases at J, with 15 bases between. Per germline, CDR1 SGHAT and CDR2 FQNNGV. The CDR3 has 15 residues. CDR3 region: CASSAITRRNSPLHF. The CDR3, as DNA: TGTGCCAGCAGCGCGATCACTCGGCGGAATTCACCCCTCCACTTT.

The chain combines TRBV5-1 with TRBJ1-1; 8 nucleotides align to TRBD1. V was clipped by 2 bases and J by 4 bases; unmatched bases: 7. CDR3 length equals 15 residues. Per germline, CDR1 SGHRS and CDR2 YFSETQ. The CDR3 DNA reads as TGCGCCAGCAGCTTCCCACAGGGGGATGGCACTGAAGCTTTCTTT. This translates into CASSFPQGDGTEAFF.

The chain uses TRBV2 and TRBJ1-6; D not certain. Germline V gives CDR1 SNHLY, CDR2 FYNNEI. The CDR3 loop spans 12 amino acids. Between the trimmed V and J ends, which lost 6 bases and 13 bases, there was a span of 13 bases. This CDR3 is CASSLEVRPLHF. In DNA form, the CDR3 reads TGTGCCAGCAGCCTCGAAGTACGGCCCCTCCACTTT.

The chain links TRBV5-1 to TRBJ2-1, with D tentatively TRBD1 (6 bases). Per the germline V gene, CDR1 is SGHRS and CDR2 is YFSETQ. The length of the CDR3 is 15 residues. V was trimmed by 1 base and J by 6 bases, leaving 14 bases between them. The CDR3 sequence is CASSLTQGNVNEQFF. As DNA, the CDR3 is TGCGCCAGCAGCTTGACACAGGGTAACGTCAATGAGCAGTTCTTC.

This sequence joins TRBV30 and TRBJ1-1, with a tentative D call TRBD1 (6 bases). V was trimmed by 1 base and J by 0 bases, leaving 12 bases between them. The CDR3 spans 15 residues. The germline V gene encodes CDR1 GTSNPN and CDR2 SVGIG (reference sequence). The CDR3 DNA sequence: TGTGCCTGGAGTGAGGGGGTCGGGATGAACACTGAAGCTTTCTTT. This gives the protein CAWSEGVGMNTEAFF.

The CDR3, as DNA: TGCGCCAGCAGCCAAGAGTTCGGGGGGAGCTACGAGCAGTACTTC. Translating gives CASSQEFGGSYEQYF. The chain couples TRBV4-3 to TRBJ2-7; 7 bases agree with TRBD2. The CDR3 runs 15 residues. Germline trimming cut 0 bases from V and 3 bases from J; bases unmatched to any gene: 5. Germline CDR1 LGHNA, CDR2 YSLEER.

This clone appeared once. The rearrangement uses TRBV9 and TRBJ1-3; D call uncertain. Trimming pared 3 bases from V and 5 bases from J, leaving 12 bases between. This CDR3 is built from 14 residues. Germline V gene sequence: CDR1 SGDLS, CDR2 YYNGEE. CDR3 DNA: TGTGCCAGCAGCGCAACGGGAGCGAGAAACACCATATATTTT. Translating gives CASSATGARNTIYF. Combining the CDR3 with reference TRBV9 and TRBJ1-3 gives the whole variable domain DSGVTQTPKHLITATGQRVTLRCSPRSGDLSVYWYQQSLDQGLQFLIQYYNGEERAKGNILERFSAQQFPDLHSELNLSSLELGDSALYFCASSATGARNTIYFGEGSWLTVV.

This clone was seen only a few times. The rearrangement links TRBV11-3 to TRBJ2-7; D possibly corresponds to TRBD2 (6 bases). The CDR3 is made up of 15 amino acids. Deletions cut 8 bases from V and 2 bases from J, with 19 bases between. The V gene's germline CDR1 is SGHNT and CDR2 YENEEA. Written as DNA, the CDR3 is TGTGCCAGCCGTCCTGGGAGGACCCCTCCCTACGAGCAGTACTTC. As protein: CASRPGRTPPYEQYF.

This chain uses TRBV10-3 with TRBJ1-4; 9 bases fit TRBD1. J was trimmed by 7 bases and V by 2 bases; bases with no gene match: 5. Germline CDR1 and CDR2: ENHRY and SYGVKD. The CDR3 runs 15 residues. CDR3 residues: CAISEATGGSEKLFF. The CDR3 region has the DNA TGTGCCATCAGTGAGGCGACAGGGGGTTCTGAAAAACTGTTTTTT.

The genes are TRBV7-8 and TRBJ2-7, with D hard to call. This CDR3 is 15 amino acids long. Germline CDR1 and CDR2: SGHVS and FQNEAQ. Trimming took off 3 bases at V and 4 bases at J, with 16 bases between the two ends. CDR3 in DNA: TGTGCCAGCAGCTTTCGATATGAGGCGAAGTACGAGCAGTACTTC. This codes for CASSFRYEAKYEQYF. The full variable domain, its missing parts supplied by reference TRBV7-8 and TRBJ2-7, is GAGVSQSPRYKVAKRGQDVALRCDPISGHVSLFWYQQALGQGPEFLTYFQNEAQLDKSGLPSDRFFAERPEGSVSTLKIQRTQQEDSAVYLCASSFRYEAKYEQYFGPGTRLTVT.